The subject of this entry is one TCR beta chain. Cells designated naive CD8 were CD45RO-negative and were positively selected for CCR7, with terminally differentiated effector memory CD45RA+ cells excluded. Method: immunoSEQ multiplex PCR; TCRdb's copy keeps in-frame clones and lacks some. The data hold about 2 million clones, with just under 95% observed a single time. This specimen comes from a study of shared clonotypes between healthy human individuals. Germline loops: CDR1 MRHNA, CDR2 SNTAGT. The CDR3 covers 10 residues. V lost 9 bases, J lost 8 bases, and 8 bases lay in between. This chain links TRBV6-4 with TRBJ2-4; no reliable D call. The receptor was derived from a man younger than 35 in good health. The sequenced material came from naive CD8+ T cells sorted from blood. CDR3: CARHGDIQYF. The CDR3 bases are TGTGCCAGGCATGGGGACATTCAGTACTTC.